Following are 8 T cell receptor beta chains from one sample sequenced in a study of blood T cell repertoires in COVID-19. TCRdb keeps only in-frame clones here, not all; method: immunoSEQ multiplex PCR. Among about 230,000 clones listed, around 83% were seen once. What was sequenced was peripheral blood. Source of these receptors: a man aged 40-49 years who had recovered from COVID-19.

The V gene is TRBV4-3, the J gene TRBJ1-4; 7 bases agree with TRBD1. The ends lost 2 bases at V and 7 bases at J; junction bases unmatched: 10. Germline CDR1 reads LGHNA; CDR2 reads YSLEER. The CDR3 contains 16 residues. CDR3 sequence (DNA): TGCGCCAGCAGCCAATATCATACAGGGGTTCTTGAAAAACTGTTTTTT. The encoded protein is CASSQYHTGVLEKLFF.

The chain combines TRBV5-5 with TRBJ1-3, with TRBD1 as a possible D gene (5 bases). Germline V lookup: CDR1 SGHKS, CDR2 YYEKEE (reference sequence). V dropped 8 bases and J dropped 5 bases, with 17 bases sitting between them. This CDR3 region has 14 residues. CDR3 sequence (DNA): TGTGCCAGTTCCTTAGGGCAGGGAAGAAACACCATATATTTT. Protein product: CASSLGQGRNTIYF.

This clone came up a few times. The chain is built from TRBV14 and TRBJ2-7; TRBD2 matches 15 bases. Germline CDR1 is SGHDN and CDR2 is FVKESK. The CDR3 consists of 15 residues. Trimming at V came to 4 bases and at J to 3 bases, leaving 1 base not matched to a gene. The CDR3 here is CASSRGLAGGYEQYF. CDR3 DNA: TGTGCCAGCAGCCGGGGACTAGCGGGGGGCTACGAGCAGTACTTC.

This chain uses TRBV5-1 with TRBJ2-2, with TRBD2 as a possible D gene (6 bases). The V gene lost 4 bases and the J gene lost 4 bases, with 20 bases spanning the gap. The CDR3 contains 17 residues. Per germline, CDR1 SGHRS and CDR2 YFSETQ. The CDR3 region is CASSDLSGQGGTGELFF. CDR3 nucleotides: TGCGCCAGCAGCGATCTCTCCGGCCAGGGAGGCACCGGGGAGCTGTTTTTT.

The CDR3 bases are TGTGCCAGCAGCGCCCCGGGGAGGGAAAAACTGTTTTTT. Amino acids: CASSAPGREKLFF. J is TRBJ1-4 and V is TRBV9; D call uncertain. Germline V gene data show CDR1 as SGDLS and CDR2 as YYNGEE. The CDR3 loop spans 13 amino acids. V lost 3 bases and J lost 8, with 11 bases in between.

This chain links TRBV9 with TRBJ2-3; tentatively, D is TRBD2 (6 bases). V was shortened by 4 bases and J by 6 bases, with 21 bases between the two germline ends. This CDR3 has 16 residues. The V gene's germline CDR1 is SGDLS and CDR2 YYNGEE. DNA for the CDR3: TGTGCCAGCAGCCCCGGGGATAGCGGAGTGGGTGATACGCAGTATTTT. Translated, it gives CASSPGDSGVGDTQYF.

The gene calls are TRBV5-1 and TRBJ2-1; 11 positions agree with TRBD2. The V and J ends lost 2 bases and 3 bases, in that order; junction bases with no gene match: 7. The CDR3 totals 17 residues. Germline CDR1 reads SGHRS; CDR2 reads YFSETQ. CDR3 protein: CASSFRPLAGGYNEQFF. Here the CDR3 DNA reads TGCGCCAGCAGCTTTCGCCCCCTAGCGGGGGGCTACAATGAGCAGTTCTTC.

The chain couples TRBV6-5 to TRBJ1-6; D is unresolved. The CDR3 covers 14 residues. V lost 6 bases and J lost 3, with 9 bases in between. The V gene's germline CDR1 is MNHEY and CDR2 SVGAGI. In DNA form, the CDR3 reads TGTGCCAGCAGGAGGCGGGACTATAATTCACCCCTCCACTTT. Its protein is CASRRRDYNSPLHF.